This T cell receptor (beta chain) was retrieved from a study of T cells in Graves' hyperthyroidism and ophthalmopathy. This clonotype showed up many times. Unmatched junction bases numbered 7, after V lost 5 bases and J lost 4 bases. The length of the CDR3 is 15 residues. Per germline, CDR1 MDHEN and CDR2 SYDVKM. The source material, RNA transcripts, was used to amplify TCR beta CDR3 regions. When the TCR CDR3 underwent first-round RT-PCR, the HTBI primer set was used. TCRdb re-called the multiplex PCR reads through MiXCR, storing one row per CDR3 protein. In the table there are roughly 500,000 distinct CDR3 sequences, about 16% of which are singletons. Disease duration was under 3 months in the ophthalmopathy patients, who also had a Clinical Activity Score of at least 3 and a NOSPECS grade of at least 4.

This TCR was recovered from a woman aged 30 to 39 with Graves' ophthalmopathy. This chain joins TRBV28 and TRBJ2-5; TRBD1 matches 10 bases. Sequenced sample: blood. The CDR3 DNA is TGTGCCAGCAGTGTCCGGGACAGGGGCCCAGAGACCCAGTACTTC. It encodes CASSVRDRGPETQYF.